This TCR beta chain was identified during a study of cytomegalovirus exposure and HLA in healthy donors. Overall study context: The same platform was used for the roughly 130 validation repertoires as for the roughly 700 first-cohort repertoires, as reported in a later analysis.

As to this clone: Antigen specificity is unknown.

The germline CDR1 and CDR2 sequences are SGHRS and YFSETQ. V was pared by 2 bases and J by 2 bases, with 8 bases between. The CDR3 totals 13 residues. Measured with immunoSEQ multiplex PCR; TCRdb has only the in-frame clones, and not every one. The table shows some 180,000 clones, with roughly three quarters occurring only once. General observations from the study: The authors confirmed in vitro that a few CMV-associated chains were specific for CMV antigens. There were some public TCRs occurring in many donors, but most TCR sequences were rare.

The donors belonged to the approximately 120-subject validation cohort, separate from the approximately 700-subject first cohort. V is TRBV5-1 and J is TRBJ2-7, with D possibly matching TRBD1 (6 bases). The source material was PBMCs. The TCR was taken from a woman aged 25-40 years in good health and CMV-seronegative. The CDR3 nucleotides read TGCGCCAGCAGCTTAAAGGGGGCCTACGAGCAGTACTTC. This sequence encodes CASSLKGAYEQYF.